Below, 29 T cell receptor beta chains from the same sample are listed, as sequenced in a study of PD-L1 blockade in urothelial cancer. Here immunoSEQ multiplex PCR was the method, and the copy in TCRdb shows in-frame clones only, minus some. The sample yields tens of thousands of clones, 70% to 80% seen once. The source was PBMCs, collected around atezolizumab (anti-PD-L1) treatment. The source is a man between 65 and 80 years old with urothelial cancer.

The genes are TRBV12-5 and TRBJ1-2; D gene unclear. CDR1 and CDR2 (germline): LGHNT, FRNRAP. This CDR3 has 13 amino acids. V lost 7 bases, J lost 3 bases, and 12 bases lay in between. CDR3 DNA: TGTGCTAGTGTTAGGAGTTCAGACTATGGCTACACCTTC. This sequence encodes CASVRSSDYGYTF.

This chain uses TRBV6-5 with TRBJ1-2, with 12 bases that match TRBD1. CDR1 MNHEY and CDR2 SVGAGI come from the germline V gene. The CDR3 length is 15 residues. With V trimmed by 10 bases and J by 6 bases, 12 bases remained unmatched. The CDR3 region is CATETGTGGFDGYTF. In DNA form, the CDR3 reads TGTGCCACCGAGACCGGGACAGGGGGCTTCGATGGCTACACCTTC.

The chain has TRBV21-1 and TRBJ2-7; the D segment call TRBD1 is taken from the table without a DNA check. TRBV21-1 is annotated as a pseudogene. The CDR3 extends over 14 amino acids. This CDR3 reads CASSKGRTAYEQYF. The CDR3, as DNA: TGTGCCAGCAGCAAAGGAAGGACAGCCTACGAGCAGTACTTC.

V and J are TRBV28 and TRBJ2-4; perhaps TRBD1 as D (5 bases). There are 15 residues in the CDR3. Germline V CDR1 and CDR2: MDHEN, SYDVKM. The V and J ends lost 4 bases and 4 bases respectively, with 14 bases between them. The CDR3 region is CASSSTARVKNIQYF. For the CDR3, the DNA is TGTGCCAGCAGTTCGACAGCGCGAGTGAAAAACATTCAGTACTTC. Together with reference TRBV28 and TRBJ2-4, the CDR3 gives the full variable domain: DVKVTQSSRYLVKRTGEKVFLECVQDMDHENMFWYRQDPGLGLRLIYFSYDVKMKEKGDIPEGYSVSREKKERFSLILESASTNQTSMYLCASSSTARVKNIQYFGAGTRLSVL.

CDR3 DNA sequence: TGTGCCAGCAGTAGCACAGGGGGCCCTAATGAAAAACTGTTTTTT. This encodes CASSSTGGPNEKLFF. The gene calls are TRBV25-1 and TRBJ1-4, with 9 bases identical to TRBD1. V lost 5 bases and J lost 3; bases outside the gene matches: 4. This CDR3 has 15 amino acids. Germline V CDR1 and CDR2: MGHDK, SYGVNS.

This chain joins TRBV5-1 and TRBJ1-5; D possibly corresponds to TRBD1 (6 bases). V was shortened by 3 bases and J by 7 bases, with 11 bases between the two germline ends. Germline assignment: CDR1 SGHRS and CDR2 YFSETQ. The CDR3 has 13 amino acids. The CDR3 loop is CASSWAGAQPQHF. The CDR3 DNA reads as TGCGCCAGCAGCTGGGCAGGGGCACAGCCCCAGCATTTT.

The chain combines TRBV7-9 with TRBJ2-5, with D unclear. The germline V gene has CDR1 SEHNR and CDR2 FQNEAQ (reference sequence). CDR3 length equals 12 residues. V lost 2 bases, J lost 1 base, and 2 bases lay in between. CDR3 sequence (DNA): TGTGCCAGCAGCTTACTCCAAGAGACCCAGTACTTC. Translation gives CASSLLQETQYF.

The chain uses TRBV2 and TRBJ2-3; 12 nucleotides match TRBD2. This CDR3 is built from 17 residues. From germline, CDR1 is SNHLY and CDR2 FYNNEI. The junction had 8 bases not matched to a gene; V was cut back by 5 bases and J by 2 bases. DNA of the CDR3: TGTGCCAGCAGTACTATCGCTAGCGGGGGGGACACAGATACGCAGTATTTT. It yields the protein CASSTIASGGDTDTQYF.

The J gene is TRBJ2-7, the V gene TRBV10-3; TRBD2 agrees at 12 bases. J gave up 7 bases and V 2 bases, and 6 bases lay outside the gene matches. This CDR3 has 15 amino acids. The germline V gene encodes CDR1 ENHRY and CDR2 SYGVKD. CDR3 sequence (DNA): TGTGCCATCAGTGAGCCAAGAGGGACTAGCGGGGAGCAGTACTTC. The encoded protein is CAISEPRGTSGEQYF.

This chain connects TRBV27 to TRBJ1-5, with D possibly being TRBD1 (6 bases). Germline V CDR1 and CDR2: MNHEY, SMNVEV (reference sequence). CDR3 length: 15 residues. Trimming pared 6 bases from V and 2 bases from J, leaving 14 bases between. This CDR3 is CASSDRPGGNQPQHF. The CDR3 coding sequence is TGTGCCAGCAGCGACAGGCCCGGGGGCAATCAGCCCCAGCATTTT.

The chain links TRBV28 to TRBJ1-3, with D tentatively TRBD1 (5 bases). Per the germline V gene, CDR1 is MDHEN and CDR2 is SYDVKM. This CDR3 has 14 residues. Trimming removed 8 bases from V and 4 bases from J, with 15 bases in between. The CDR3 reads CASGRGRTGNTIYF. In DNA form, the CDR3 reads TGTGCCAGCGGTAGGGGAAGGACCGGAAACACCATATATTTT.

The V and J genes are TRBV7-8 and TRBJ2-1, with D tentatively TRBD2 (5 bases). The germline V gene has CDR1 SGHVS and CDR2 FQNEAQ. Deletions cut 5 bases from V and 10 bases from J, with 15 bases between. The CDR3 covers 13 residues. Written as DNA, the CDR3 is TGTGCCAGCAGCCCACCCGGAGGTCTCGAGCAGTTCTTC. Translated: CASSPPGGLEQFF.

This sequence joins TRBV6-1 and TRBJ2-3, with 7 positions matching TRBD2. Losses at the gene ends were 0 bases for V and 7 bases for J; bases not matched to a gene: 13. CDR1 MNHNS and CDR2 SASEGT come from the germline V gene. CDR3 length: 17 amino acids. CDR3: CASSEALSGTLPNTQYF. DNA for the CDR3: TGTGCCAGCAGTGAAGCGTTAAGCGGGACCCTTCCGAATACGCAGTATTTT.

The J gene is TRBJ1-2, the V gene TRBV28, with D hard to call. Germline-derived CDR1 and CDR2 are MDHEN and SYDVKM. The V gene lost 1 base and the J gene lost 13 bases, with 19 bases spanning the gap. The CDR3 spans 14 residues. The CDR3 here is CASSLSGRRYGSTF. CDR3 bases: TGTGCCAGCAGTTTATCCGGGCGGAGGTACGGAAGCACCTTC.

V and J are TRBV5-1 and TRBJ1-2; 8 positions agree with TRBD1. From germline, CDR1 is SGHRS and CDR2 YFSETQ. This CDR3 contains 14 residues. V lost 4 bases and J lost 4; bases outside the gene matches: 6. The CDR3 nucleotides are TGCGCCAGCAGCCAAGACAGGGGAACCTATGGCTACACCTTC. This gives the protein CASSQDRGTYGYTF.

The V call is TRBV27, the J call TRBJ2-6, with 7 nucleotides matching TRBD1. This CDR3 is 16 amino acids long. Losses at the gene ends were 6 bases for V and 2 bases for J; bases not matched to a gene: 7. Germline lookup yields CDR1 MNHEY and CDR2 SMNVEV (reference sequence). CDR3 DNA: TGTGCCAGCAGCAAGGACAGGCCGACTGGGGCCAACGTCCTGACTTTC. Its translation: CASSKDRPTGANVLTF.

The gene calls are TRBV6-6 and TRBJ2-3, with D unclear. The CDR3 has 14 residues. V dropped 2 bases and J dropped 0 bases, with 6 bases sitting between them. Germline V CDR1 and CDR2: MNHNY, SVGAGI (reference sequence). The CDR3 DNA follows: TGTGCCAGCAGTTACCAGTCTAGCACAGATACGCAGTATTTT. Protein: CASSYQSSTDTQYF.

The chain is built from TRBV7-2 and TRBJ1-1, with D possibly TRBD1 on 5 matching bases. Trimming took off 4 bases at V and 11 bases at J, with 17 bases between the two ends. This CDR3 comprises 13 residues. From germline, CDR1 is SGHTA and CDR2 FQGNSA. This CDR3 reads CASSSQAGTGAFF. CDR3 DNA: TGTGCCAGCAGCTCACAGGCGGGGACGGGTGCTTTCTTT.

The chain uses TRBV11-3 and TRBJ1-2, with a weak D call TRBD1 (5 bases). From germline, CDR1 is SGHNT and CDR2 YENEEA. There are 13 residues in the CDR3. The ends were cut back, 6 bases at V and 4 bases at J, with 12 bases in the middle. The CDR3 DNA reads TGTGCCAGCAGTTCCGACAGCTTCTATGGCTACACCTTC. This gives the protein CASSSDSFYGYTF.

This chain joins TRBV5-5 and TRBJ2-3; D may be TRBD2 (5 bases). Germline CDR1 and CDR2: SGHKS and YYEKEE (reference sequence). The CDR3 loop spans 14 amino acids. Deletions cut 0 bases from V and 6 bases from J, with 11 bases between. CDR3 sequence (DNA): TGTGCCAGCAGCTTGGACGGGAATGGGGATACGCAGTATTTT. Residues: CASSLDGNGDTQYF.

This rearrangement joins TRBV5-1 to TRBJ1-1; tentative D call: TRBD1 (5 bases). V gave up 4 bases and J gave up 4 bases, with 14 bases separating them. The CDR3 sequence is 14 residues long. In germline, CDR1 is SGHRS, CDR2 YFSETQ. The CDR3: CASSRGRAGTEAFF. CDR3 bases: TGCGCCAGCAGCCGGGGGAGGGCGGGCACTGAAGCTTTCTTT. Combining the CDR3 with reference TRBV5-1 and TRBJ1-1 gives the whole variable domain KAGVTQTPRYLIKTRGQQVTLSCSPISGHRSVSWYQQTPGQGLQFLFEYFSETQRNKGNFPGRFSGRQFSNSRSEMNVSTLELGDSALYLCASSRGRAGTEAFFGQGTRLTVV.

This sequence joins TRBV7-2 and TRBJ2-5; D unclear. V was pared by 8 bases and J by 3 bases, with 16 bases between. The V gene's germline CDR1 is SGHTA and CDR2 FQGNSA. The CDR3 runs 14 residues. CDR3 region: CASGPGPLKETQYF. CDR3 nucleotide sequence: TGTGCCAGCGGCCCTGGGCCCTTAAAAGAGACCCAGTACTTC.

This chain joins TRBV4-2 and TRBJ1-1; TRBD1 might be the D (6 bases). V was cut by 1 base and J by 0 bases, with 9 bases left in between. Germline lookup yields CDR1 LGHNA and CDR2 YNFKEQ. The CDR3 contains 15 residues. The chain's CDR3 is CASSQGDRMNTEAFF. Written as DNA, the CDR3 is TGTGCCAGCAGCCAAGGAGACAGGATGAACACTGAAGCTTTCTTT.

This chain links TRBV18 with TRBJ1-5; 9 bases fit TRBD1. The V and J ends lost 2 bases and 9 bases, in that order; junction bases with no gene match: 8. Germline V gene lookup returns CDR1 KGHSH and CDR2 LQKENI. The CDR3 length is 15 residues. In nucleotides, the CDR3 is TGTGCCAGCTCACCAGGGACAGGGATCGGGGGGCCCCAGCATTTT. As protein: CASSPGTGIGGPQHF.

The rearrangement joins TRBV6-1 to TRBJ2-7; D is unclear. Trimming stripped 7 bases from V and 0 bases from J, with 4 bases between. CDR1 and CDR2 from the germline V gene are MNHNS and SASEGT. CDR3 length equals 11 residues. This CDR3 is CASTHSYEQYF. The CDR3 DNA reads TGTGCCAGCACCCACTCCTACGAGCAGTACTTC.

CDR3 coding DNA: TGCGCCAGCAGCCAAGGTAGATCCAGGGGACCTAGAACAGATACGCAGTATTTT. Protein product: CASSQGRSRGPRTDTQYF. The rearrangement uses TRBV4-1 and TRBJ2-3; D possibly corresponds to TRBD1 (6 bases). The CDR3 is made up of 18 amino acids. The V and J ends lost 1 base and 3 bases respectively, with 20 bases between them. Germline assignment: CDR1 MGHRA and CDR2 YSYEKL.

The chain carries TRBV7-3 and TRBJ2-7; TRBD1 might be the D (5 bases). The V gene lost 5 bases and the J gene lost 4 bases, with 12 bases spanning the gap. The length of the CDR3 is 13 residues. Germline V lookup: CDR1 SGHTA, CDR2 FQGTGA. In DNA form, the CDR3 reads TGTGCCAGCAGCACTTCTCAGGGTTACGAGCAGTACTTC. This encodes CASSTSQGYEQYF.

V usage is TRBV10-3 and J usage is TRBJ2-3, with 8 bases matching TRBD1. This CDR3 has 15 amino acids. Germline V gene data show CDR1 as ENHRY and CDR2 as SYGVKD. Trimming cost V 3 bases and J 2 bases; bases outside gene matches: 4. CDR3 sequence (DNA): TGTGCCATCAGTGACTCAGGGGGCACCACAGATACGCAGTATTTT. The encoded protein is CAISDSGGTTDTQYF.

The chain has TRBV21-1 and TRBJ2-7; no DNA check was done on the table's D call, TRBD1. TRBV21-1 is an annotated pseudogene. This CDR3 spans 14 amino acids. Written as DNA, the CDR3 is TGTGCCAGCAGCAAAGGGAACCGGGACAGGGTGGGGCCCTTC. It is translated as CASSKGNRDRVGPF.